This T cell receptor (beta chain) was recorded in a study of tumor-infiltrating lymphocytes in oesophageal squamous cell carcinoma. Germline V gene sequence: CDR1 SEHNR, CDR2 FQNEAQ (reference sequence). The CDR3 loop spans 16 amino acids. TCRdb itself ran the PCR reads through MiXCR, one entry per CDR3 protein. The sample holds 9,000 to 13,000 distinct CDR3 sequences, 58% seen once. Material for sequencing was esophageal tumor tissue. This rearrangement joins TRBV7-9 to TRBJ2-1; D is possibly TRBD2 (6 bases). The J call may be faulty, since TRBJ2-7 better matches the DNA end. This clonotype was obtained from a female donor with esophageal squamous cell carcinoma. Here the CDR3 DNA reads TGTGCCAGCAGCTTTTGGGGACTGGGAGTCGGCGGCGAGCAGTACTTC. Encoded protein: CASSFWGLGVGGEQYF.